This T cell receptor beta chain was sequenced during a study of shared clonotypes between healthy human individuals. Findings and limits, study-wide: Clonotype sharing among the donors was expected to vary with sequencing depth.

A note on this clone: The antigen is undetermined.

TCRdb's table, derived via immunoSEQ multiplex PCR, lists solely in-frame clones and lacks some. The sample consists of approximately 320,000 clones, around 86% of them appearing once. Trimming stripped 1 base from V and 5 bases from J, with 12 bases between. The CDR3 spans 14 residues. From germline, CDR1 is SGHRS and CDR2 YFSETQ. The chain is built from TRBV5-1 and TRBJ1-1; D call uncertain. The sequenced material came from memory CD8+ T cells sorted from blood. Subset in this sample: CD45RO+ cells pooled with CCR7-negative TemRA cells. The source is a young man in good health. CDR3 amino acids: CASSLRVGLTEAFF. In nucleotides, the CDR3 is TGCGCCAGCAGCTTGCGTGTCGGGTTAACTGAAGCTTTCTTT.